Presented here are 20 T cell receptor beta chains from one specimen sequenced in a study of T cells in Graves' hyperthyroidism and ophthalmopathy. The CDR3 regions of TCR beta were amplified from RNA transcripts. RT-PCR in the first round (using the HTBI primer set) targeted the TCR CDR3. TCRdb independently ran MiXCR on the multiplex PCR reads; one entry per CDR3 protein. The sample lists a few hundred thousand distinct CDR3 sequences, less than 25% occurring once. The source material was blood. All receptors come from a man between 18 and 35 years old with Graves' hyperthyroidism.

The V call is TRBV6-1, the J call TRBJ1-2, with a tentative D call TRBD1 (6 bases). Germline CDR1 is MNHNS and CDR2 is SASEGT. The CDR3 has 13 residues. Trimming took off 6 bases at V and 5 bases at J, with 13 bases between the two ends. The CDR3 DNA is TGTGCCAGCAGCCGAACCACAGGGTATGGCTACACCTTC. The encoded protein is CASSRTTGYGYTF.

Notes on this clonotype: One junction end disagrees with the germline gene, perhaps due to a read error. CDR3 sequence (DNA): TGTGCCACTGAAAATCGGGACAGCTCTGGAAACACCACATATTTT. It specifies CATENRDSSGNTTYF. This chain connects TRBV28 to TRBJ1-3; TRBD1 agrees at 7 bases. Per germline, CDR1 MDHEN and CDR2 SYDVKM. The length of the CDR3 is 15 residues.

There are many counts of this clonotype. The V call is TRBV7-9, the J call TRBJ1-2; D is unclear. This CDR3 comprises 13 residues. CDR1 and CDR2 (germline): SEHNR, FQNEAQ (reference sequence). V was trimmed by 1 base and J by 8 bases, leaving 11 bases between them. The CDR3 DNA reads as TGTGCCAGCAGCTTAGAGGAGGTTGGCGGCTACACCTTC. It encodes CASSLEEVGGYTF.

This clonotype was seen a handful of times. The genes are TRBV18 and TRBJ1-1; D ambiguous. Trimming removed 3 bases from V and 3 bases from J, with 23 bases in between. Germline CDR1 reads KGHSH; CDR2 reads LQKENI. The CDR3 runs 18 residues. CDR3 in DNA: TGTGCCAGCTCACCTAAAAACACTGGCAGCGCCGAGTACACTGAAGCTTTCTTT. This codes for CASSPKNTGSAEYTEAFF.

This clonotype was seen more than once but under ten times. The V and J genes are TRBV19 and TRBJ1-1, with D possibly being TRBD1 (5 bases). This CDR3 is 13 amino acids long. The V and J ends lost 4 bases and 8 bases respectively, with 14 bases between them. Germline CDR1 and CDR2: LNHDA and SQIVND (reference sequence). The CDR3 DNA follows: TGTGCCAGTAGTACGGACGGCTGGGGCGAAGCTTTCTTT. It encodes CASSTDGWGEAFF.

This clonotype was found many times. The gene calls are TRBV28 and TRBJ1-3; D is ambiguous. V was shortened by 3 bases and J by 0 bases, with 6 bases between the two germline ends. CDR3 length equals 14 residues. Germline V lookup: CDR1 MDHEN, CDR2 SYDVKM. In DNA, the CDR3 is TGTGCCAGCAGTTTGGTAGGCTCTGGAAACACCATATATTTT. It specifies CASSLVGSGNTIYF.

This clonotype came up many times. V and J are TRBV28 and TRBJ1-2, with D unresolved. Germline values: CDR1 MDHEN, CDR2 SYDVKM. The length of the CDR3 is 12 residues. Trimming took off 7 bases at V and 4 bases at J, with 10 bases between the two ends. CDR3 nucleotide sequence: TGTGCCAGCATGGAAGTGAGCTATGGCTACACCTTC. Protein sequence: CASMEVSYGYTF.

This clonotype has ten or more counts. V and J are TRBV7-2 and TRBJ2-5; 8 nucleotides agree with TRBD1. The germline V gene encodes CDR1 SGHTA and CDR2 FQGNSA. CDR3 length equals 16 residues. V was pared by 1 base and J by 4 bases, with 8 bases of the junction left unmatched. As DNA, the CDR3 is TGTGCCAGCAGCTTAGAAAGGGACAGGCATCGAGAGACCCAGTACTTC. As protein: CASSLERDRHRETQYF.

Comment on this clonotype: A much more abundant neighbour one base away suggests this may be a read error. The rearrangement links TRBV6-5 to TRBJ1-1; no firm D call. Germline loops: CDR1 MNHEY, CDR2 SVGAGI. This CDR3 spans 12 amino acids. CDR3 bases: TGTGCCAGCAGTCACTCGGCCCCGGGAGCTTTCTTT. The encoded protein is CASSHSAPGAFF.

This clonotype showed up many times. One junction end disagrees with the germline gene, perhaps due to a read error. This rearrangement joins TRBV13 to TRBJ2-5, with 8 bases aligning to TRBD1. The germline CDR1 and CDR2 sequences are PRHDT and FYEKMQ (reference sequence). The CDR3 has 14 residues. The CDR3 loop is CANSPWDRKETQYF. The CDR3, as DNA: TGTGCCAACAGCCCCTGGGACAGGAAAGAGACCCAGTACTTC.

This clonotype was seen repeatedly, ten times or more. The rearrangement links TRBV11-2 to TRBJ1-1; no clear D gene. Germline CDR1 SGHAT, CDR2 FQNNGV. The ends were cut back, 7 bases at V and 3 bases at J, with 18 bases in the middle. This CDR3 has 15 amino acids. In nucleotides, the CDR3 is TGTGCCAGCACCCCAGACCGGGGTCCTGACACTGAAGCTTTCTTT. The encoded protein is CASTPDRGPDTEAFF.

DNA of the CDR3: TGTGCCAGCAGCCAAGGAGCGCAGGGGGTAAAGACCCAGTACTTC. The encoded protein is CASSQGAQGVKTQYF. V and J are TRBV3-1 and TRBJ2-5; TRBD1 aligns across 7 bases. CDR3 length: 15 residues. The junction had 8 bases not matched to a gene; V was cut back by 1 base and J by 6 bases. Germline V lookup: CDR1 LGHDT, CDR2 YNNKEL (reference sequence).

This clonotype has ten or more counts. The genes are TRBV6-1 and TRBJ1-1, with D possibly being TRBD1 (5 bases). CDR3 length: 13 residues. V lost 2 bases to trimming and J lost 7 bases, with 11 bases between them. Per germline, CDR1 MNHNS and CDR2 SASEGT. CDR3 sequence: CASSEMRGREAFF. In DNA form, the CDR3 reads TGTGCCAGCAGTGAAATGAGGGGTCGTGAAGCTTTCTTT.

Concerning this clonotype: This sequence may be a read error, since a much larger clone differs from it by one base. The rearrangement joins TRBV7-9 to TRBJ1-1; 9 bases map to TRBD1. The CDR3 contains 14 residues. Looked up from germline, CDR1 is SEHNR and CDR2 is FQNEAQ (reference sequence). The CDR3 DNA is TGTGCCAGCAGTCCGAACAGGGGGCGCGATGAAGCTTTGTTT. Protein sequence: CASSPNRGRDEALF.

Regarding this clonotype: A much larger clone lies one base from this, so it may be a read error. V and J are TRBV6-1 and TRBJ1-1, with D uncertain. This CDR3 contains 14 residues. The germline V gene encodes CDR1 MNHNS and CDR2 SASEGT. The chain's CDR3 is CASSEGSVNTESFF. In DNA, the CDR3 is TGTGCCAGCAGCGAAGGCTCGGTGAACACTGAATCTTTCTTT.

Only a few counts were recorded for this clonotype. The gene calls are TRBV20-1 and TRBJ1-5; 7 bases line up with TRBD1. With V trimmed by 6 bases and J by 2 bases, 13 bases remained unmatched. Germline lookup yields CDR1 DFQATT and CDR2 SNEGSKA (reference sequence). The CDR3 is 16 amino acids. CDR3 sequence reads: CSALRQARGGNQPQHF. DNA for the CDR3: TGCAGTGCCCTCCGGCAGGCCAGGGGGGGCAATCAGCCCCAGCATTTT.

This clonotype was observed a handful of times. This chain links TRBV11-2 with TRBJ2-2, with 8 positions matching TRBD1. CDR3 length: 17 amino acids. V shed 4 bases, J shed 4 bases, and the junction held 11 bases outside the gene matches. Germline CDR1 reads SGHAT; CDR2 reads FQNNGV. CDR3 protein: CASSSGIGQGGTGELFF. The CDR3, as DNA: TGTGCCAGCAGCTCGGGGATAGGACAGGGCGGCACCGGGGAGCTGTTTTTT.

Worth noting for this clonotype: The CDR3 ends on some other residue instead of the conserved phenylalanine or tryptophan, so this is likely a read error. The chain recombines TRBV11-3 with TRBJ2-7, with unresolved D. Germline CDR1 and CDR2: SGHNT and YENEEA. The CDR3 covers 14 residues. V was cut by 5 bases and J by 5 bases, with 16 bases left in between. The CDR3 nucleotides read TGTGCCAGCAGCGAAGGGCGGCGAAAGCACGAGCAGTACTGC. Translation: CASSEGRRKHEQYC.

This clonotype was seen many times. The chain recombines TRBV20-1 with TRBJ1-1; D unresolved. V lost 4 bases and J lost 3, with 12 bases in between. Germline V gene lookup returns CDR1 DFQATT and CDR2 SNEGSKA (reference sequence). The CDR3 covers 13 residues. The CDR3 loop is CSATSGVYTEAFF. CDR3 DNA sequence: TGCAGTGCTACCAGTGGGGTCTACACTGAAGCTTTCTTT.

This clonotype has a count of ten or more. V is TRBV13 and J is TRBJ1-1, with TRBD1 matching 12 bases. The CDR3 has 13 residues. Germline V gives CDR1 PRHDT, CDR2 FYEKMQ (reference sequence). The V segment lost 8 bases and the J segment 6 bases; nucleotides outside the gene matches: 4. CDR3 protein: CASLGQGAPEAFF. The CDR3 DNA reads as TGTGCCAGCCTGGGACAGGGGGCGCCTGAAGCTTTCTTT.